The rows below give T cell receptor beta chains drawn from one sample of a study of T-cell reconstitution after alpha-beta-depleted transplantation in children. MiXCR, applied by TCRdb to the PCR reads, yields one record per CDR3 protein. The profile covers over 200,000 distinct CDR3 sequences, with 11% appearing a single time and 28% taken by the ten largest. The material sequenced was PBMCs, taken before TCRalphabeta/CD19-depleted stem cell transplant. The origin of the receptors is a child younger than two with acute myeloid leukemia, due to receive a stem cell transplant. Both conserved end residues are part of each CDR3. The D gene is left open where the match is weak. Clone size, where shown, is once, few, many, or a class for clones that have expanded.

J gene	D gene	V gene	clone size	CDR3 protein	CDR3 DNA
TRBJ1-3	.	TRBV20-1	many	CSAPLARGNTIYF	TGCAGTGCCCCCCTCGCGAGGGGAAACACCATATATTTT
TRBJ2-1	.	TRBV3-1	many	CASSQTLAHNEQFF	TGTGCCAGCAGCCAAACACTAGCTCACAATGAGCAGTTCTTC
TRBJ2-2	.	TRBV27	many	CASSQHYTGELFF	TGTGCCAGCAGTCAGCATTACACCGGGGAGCTGTTTTTT
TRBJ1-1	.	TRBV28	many	CASSLPQRGTEAFF	TGTGCCAGCAGTTTACCCCAACGGGGCACTGAAGCTTTCTTT
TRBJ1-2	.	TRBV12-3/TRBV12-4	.	CASLGLGTNYGYTF	TGTGCCAGTCTCGGACTGGGAACTAACTATGGCTACACCTTC
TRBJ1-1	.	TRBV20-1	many	CSAQRVGGTEAFF	TGCAGTGCTCAAAGGGTTGGGGGCACTGAAGCTTTCTTT
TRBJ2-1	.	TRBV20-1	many	CSARNRELYIYNEQFF	TGCAGTGCTAGAAATCGGGAACTTTATATCTACAATGAGCAGTTCTTC
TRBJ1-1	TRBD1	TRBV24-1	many	CATSKNAGGTEAFF	TGTGCCACCAGTAAGAATGCAGGGGGCACTGAAGCTTTCTTT
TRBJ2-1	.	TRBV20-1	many	CSVAKAYNEQFF	TGCAGTGTGGCGAAAGCCTACAATGAGCAGTTCTTC
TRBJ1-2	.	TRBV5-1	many	CASSRGEGGYTF	TGCGCCAGCTCTAGGGGCGAAGGCGGCTACACCTTC
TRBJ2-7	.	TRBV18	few	CASSPPGGDRTYEQYF	TGTGCCAGCTCACCACCGGGGGGGGACAGAACCTACGAGCAGTACTTC
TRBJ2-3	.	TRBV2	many	CASSLPGSDTQYF	TGTGCCAGCAGCCTCCCCGGTTCGGATACGCAGTATTTT
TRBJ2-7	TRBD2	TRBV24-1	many	CATSDATSGYYEQYF	TGTGCCACCAGTGATGCGACTAGCGGTTACTACGAGCAGTACTTC
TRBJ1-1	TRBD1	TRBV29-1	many	CSVVPGQGRRTEAFF	TGCAGCGTGGTCCCGGGACAGGGGCGGAGAACTGAAGCTTTCTTT
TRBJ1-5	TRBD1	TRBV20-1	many	CSAWDRKSPQHF	TGCAGTGCTTGGGACAGGAAATCGCCCCAGCATTTT
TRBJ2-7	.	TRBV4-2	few	CASSQSAGPSYEQYF	TGTGCCAGCAGCCAGTCTGCGGGACCCTCCTACGAGCAGTACTTC
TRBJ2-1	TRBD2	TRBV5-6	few	CASSLLGTSGTNEQFF	TGTGCCAGCAGCTTGTTGGGGACTAGCGGGACCAATGAGCAGTTCTTC
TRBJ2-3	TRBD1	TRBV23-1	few	CASTTGIPNTQYF	TGCGCCAGTACGACAGGGATCCCCAATACGCAGTATTTT
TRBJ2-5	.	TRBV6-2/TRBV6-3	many	CASSRLSRASVETQYF	TGTGCCAGCAGCCGCCTCTCGAGAGCCTCGGTAGAGACCCAGTACTTC
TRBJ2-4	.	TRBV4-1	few	CASSQAIGKDEAKNIQYF	TGCGCCAGCAGCCAAGCGATAGGGAAAGATGAAGCCAAAAACATTCAGTACTTC
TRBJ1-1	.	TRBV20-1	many	CSALAGRDTEAFF	TGCAGTGCCCTGGCGGGGCGGGACACTGAAGCTTTCTTT
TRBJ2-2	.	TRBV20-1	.	CSTRAGAAVGELFF	TGCAGTACAAGGGCCGGGGCGGCAGTCGGGGAGCTGTTTTTT
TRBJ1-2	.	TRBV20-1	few	CSARDPQGGFGYTF	TGCAGTGCTAGAGATCCCCAGGGCGGGTTTGGCTACACCTTC
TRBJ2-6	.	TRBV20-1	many	CSARGSGANVLTF	TGCAGTGCCAGGGGCTCTGGGGCCAACGTCCTGACTTTC
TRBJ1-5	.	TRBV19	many	CASSMRGASGEPQHF	TGTGCCAGTAGTATGCGGGGGGCTTCGGGAGAGCCCCAGCATTTT
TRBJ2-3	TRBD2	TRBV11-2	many	CASSLMRAGEDTQYF	TGTGCCAGCAGCTTGATGAGGGCGGGAGAAGATACGCAGTATTTT
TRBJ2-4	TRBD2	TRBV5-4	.	CASSPTSGAKNIQYF	TGTGCCAGCAGCCCAACTAGCGGGGCTAAAAACATTCAGTACTTC
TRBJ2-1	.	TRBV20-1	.	CNAPLAGVRDNEQFF	TGCAATGCCCCATTAGCAGGAGTACGGGACAATGAGCAGTTCTTC
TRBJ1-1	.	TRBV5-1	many	CASSLKGTEAFF	TGCGCCAGCAGCTTGAAGGGCACTGAAGCTTTCTTT
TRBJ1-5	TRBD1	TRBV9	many	CASSTTGAGNQPQHF	TGTGCCAGCAGCACGACAGGGGCCGGCAATCAGCCCCAGCATTTT
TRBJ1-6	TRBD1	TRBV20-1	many	CSGQQGTGSPLHF	TGCAGTGGCCAACAGGGGACGGGGTCACCCCTCCACTTT
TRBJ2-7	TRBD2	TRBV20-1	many	CSAGGSYEQYF	TGCTCGGCGGGAGGGTCCTACGAGCAGTACTTC
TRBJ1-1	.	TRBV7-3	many	CASSLTRETEAFF	TGTGCCAGCAGCTTAACCAGGGAAACTGAAGCTTTCTTT
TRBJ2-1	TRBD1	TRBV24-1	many	CATSDSDRGVGEQFF	TGTGCCACCAGTGATAGCGACAGGGGAGTAGGTGAGCAGTTCTTC
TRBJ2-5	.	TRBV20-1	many	CSARVKETQYF	TGCAGTGCTAGAGTAAAAGAGACCCAGTACTTC
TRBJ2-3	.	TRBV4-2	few	CASSQRHSPDTQYF	TGTGCCAGCAGCCAGCGACACTCCCCAGATACGCAGTATTTT
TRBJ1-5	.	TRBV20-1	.	CSARDSGNQPQHF	TGCAGTGCTAGGGACAGCGGTAATCAGCCCCAGCATTTT
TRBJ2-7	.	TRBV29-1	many	CSAAGGTTYEQYF	TGCAGCGCGGCTGGGGGGACCACCTACGAGCAGTACTTC
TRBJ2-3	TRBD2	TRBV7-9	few	CASSLERGLAGPDTQYF	TGTGCCAGCAGCTTAGAGAGGGGACTAGCGGGACCAGATACGCAGTATTTT
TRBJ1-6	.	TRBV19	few	CASSMGNSYNSPLHF	TGTGCCAGTAGTATGGGAAACTCCTATAATTCACCCCTCCACTTT
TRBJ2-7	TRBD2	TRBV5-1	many	CASSSGGGLAYEQYF	TGCGCCAGCAGCTCCGGGGGGGGACTTGCCTACGAGCAGTACTTC
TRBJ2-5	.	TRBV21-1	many	CASSIRPGHLLAGGQETQYF	TGTGCCAGCAGCATTAGGCCGGGACATCTCCTAGCGGGGGGCCAAGAGACCCAGTACTTC
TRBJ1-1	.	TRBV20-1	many	CSARQDENTEAFF	TGCAGTGCCCGCCAGGATGAGAACACTGAAGCTTTCTTT
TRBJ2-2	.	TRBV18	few	CASSPPNTGELFF	TGTGCCAGCTCACCACCTAACACCGGGGAGCTGTTTTTT
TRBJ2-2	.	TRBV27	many	CASRVKGRTGELFF	TGTGCCAGCAGAGTTAAGGGGCGCACCGGGGAGCTGTTTTTT
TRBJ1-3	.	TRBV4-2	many	CASSQDGAMGNTIYF	TGTGCCAGCAGCCAAGATGGGGCTATGGGAAACACCATATATTTT
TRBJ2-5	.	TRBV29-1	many	CNALGFRETQYF	TGCAACGCATTGGGGTTTAGAGAGACCCAGTACTTC
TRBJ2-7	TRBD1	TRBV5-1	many	CASSLEGDSDEQYF	TGCGCCAGCAGCTTGGAAGGGGACAGCGACGAGCAGTACTTC
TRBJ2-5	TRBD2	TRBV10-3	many	CAISESRLAAETQYF	TGTGCCATCAGTGAGTCGAGACTAGCGGCAGAGACCCAGTACTTC
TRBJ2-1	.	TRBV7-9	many	CVGRLNNEQFF	TGTGTGGGACGGCTAAACAATGAGCAGTTCTTC
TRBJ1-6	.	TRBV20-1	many	CSAFNIFVGSYNSPLHF	TGCAGTGCCTTCAACATCTTCGTCGGCTCCTATAATTCACCCCTCCACTTT
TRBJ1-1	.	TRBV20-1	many	CSARLNTEAFF	TGCAGTGCTAGGTTGAACACTGAAGCTTTCTTT
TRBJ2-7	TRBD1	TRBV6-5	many	CASSNRGSSSYEQYF	TGTGCCAGCAGTAACAGGGGTAGTAGCAGCTACGAGCAGTACTTC
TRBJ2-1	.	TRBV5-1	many	CASSLGGNFNEQFF	TGCGCCAGCAGCTTGGGGGGCAATTTCAATGAGCAGTTCTTC
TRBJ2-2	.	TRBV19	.	CASIDGQSTGELFF	TGTGCCAGTATCGACGGTCAGAGTACCGGGGAGCTGTTTTTT
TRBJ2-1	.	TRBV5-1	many	CASSLDSANNEQFF	TGCGCCAGCAGCCTCGACAGCGCCAACAATGAGCAGTTCTTC